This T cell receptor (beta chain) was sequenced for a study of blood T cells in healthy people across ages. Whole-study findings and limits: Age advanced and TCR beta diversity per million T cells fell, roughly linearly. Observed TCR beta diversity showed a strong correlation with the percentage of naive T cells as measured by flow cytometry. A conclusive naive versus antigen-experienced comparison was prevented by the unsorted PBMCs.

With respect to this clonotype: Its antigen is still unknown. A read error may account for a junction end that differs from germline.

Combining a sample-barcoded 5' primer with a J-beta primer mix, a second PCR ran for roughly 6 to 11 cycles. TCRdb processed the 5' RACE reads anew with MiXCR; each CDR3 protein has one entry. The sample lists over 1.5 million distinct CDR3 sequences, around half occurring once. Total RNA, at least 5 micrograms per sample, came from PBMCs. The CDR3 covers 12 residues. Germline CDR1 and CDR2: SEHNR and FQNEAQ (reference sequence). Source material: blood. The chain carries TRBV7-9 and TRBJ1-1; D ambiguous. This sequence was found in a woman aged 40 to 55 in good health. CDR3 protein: CSSSLKNREAFF. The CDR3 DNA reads TGTTCCAGCAGCTTAAAAAACCGTGAAGCTTTCTTT.